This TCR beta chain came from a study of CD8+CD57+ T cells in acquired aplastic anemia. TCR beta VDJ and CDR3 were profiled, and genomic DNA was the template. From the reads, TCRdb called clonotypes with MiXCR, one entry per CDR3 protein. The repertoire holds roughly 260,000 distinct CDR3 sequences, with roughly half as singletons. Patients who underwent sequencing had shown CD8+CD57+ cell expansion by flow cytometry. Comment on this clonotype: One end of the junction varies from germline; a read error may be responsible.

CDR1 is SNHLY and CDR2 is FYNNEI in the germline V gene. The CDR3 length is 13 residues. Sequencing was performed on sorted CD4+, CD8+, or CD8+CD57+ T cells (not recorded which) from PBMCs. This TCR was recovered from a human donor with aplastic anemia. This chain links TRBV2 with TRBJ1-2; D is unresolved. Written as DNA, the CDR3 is TGTGCCAGCAGTGAAGGAGAATATGATGGCCACACCTTC. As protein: CASSEGEYDGHTF. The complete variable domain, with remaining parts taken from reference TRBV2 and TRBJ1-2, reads EPEVTQTPSHQVTQMGQEVILRCVPISNHLYFYWYRQILGQKVEFLVSFYNNEISEKSEIFDDQFSVERPDGSNFTLKIRSTKLEDSAMYFCASSEGEYDGHTFGSGTRLTVV.